Given below is one T cell receptor beta chain in context. Original processing methods: It was from reference gene primer amplification that nucleated cell counts were estimated. Sequenced by immunoSEQ multiplex PCR; TCRdb stores in-frame clones only, minus some. The V and J calls and clone size come from that table; D and trimming were worked out from the DNA. The repertoire holds 250,000 to 300,000 clones, with about 86% as singletons. The sample is drawn from a study of blood T cell repertoires in COVID-19. Study summary: Acute-phase and convalescent COVID-19 samples originated in the United States, Italy and Spain. T cells, B-cell-depleted T cells, or PBMCs supplied cDNA or gDNA.

The germline gives CDR1 MGHDK, CDR2 SYGVNS. The trim removed 6 bases at V and 6 bases at J, leaving 10 bases unmatched. This CDR3 has 14 residues. The TCR sequence derives from a young woman with COVID-19, enrolled during active disease. The chain is built from TRBV25-1 and TRBJ1-1; 7 bases are shared with TRBD1. Sample: peripheral blood. The CDR3: CASRPQGEGAEAFF. Written as DNA, the CDR3 is TGTGCCAGCAGACCTCAGGGGGAAGGTGCTGAAGCTTTCTTT.